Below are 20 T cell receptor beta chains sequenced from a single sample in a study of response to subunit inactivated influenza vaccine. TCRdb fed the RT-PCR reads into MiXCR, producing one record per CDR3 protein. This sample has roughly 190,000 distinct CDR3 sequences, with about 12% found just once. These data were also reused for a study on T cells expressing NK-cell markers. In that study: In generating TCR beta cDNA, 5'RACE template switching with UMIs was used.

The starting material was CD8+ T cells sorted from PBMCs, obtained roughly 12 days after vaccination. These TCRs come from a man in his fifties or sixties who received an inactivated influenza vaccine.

The CDR3 sequence is CASSAGQGNIQYF. For the CDR3, the DNA is TGCGCCAGCAGCGCAGGACAGGGAAACATTCAGTACTTC. This sequence joins TRBV5-1 and TRBJ2-4; 8 nucleotides align to TRBD1. The trim removed 4 bases at V and 6 bases at J, leaving 3 bases unmatched. Looked up from germline, CDR1 is SGHRS and CDR2 is YFSETQ. This CDR3 contains 13 residues.

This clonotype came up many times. The CDR3 DNA reads as TGCGCCAGCAGTCTGACAGGGACGGTGGCCTACGAGCAGTACTTC. This codes for CASSLTGTVAYEQYF. This chain connects TRBV5-1 to TRBJ2-7; 7 bases are shared with TRBD1. V was clipped by 5 bases and J by 2 bases; unmatched bases: 10. The V gene's germline CDR1 is SGHRS and CDR2 YFSETQ. The CDR3 totals 15 residues.

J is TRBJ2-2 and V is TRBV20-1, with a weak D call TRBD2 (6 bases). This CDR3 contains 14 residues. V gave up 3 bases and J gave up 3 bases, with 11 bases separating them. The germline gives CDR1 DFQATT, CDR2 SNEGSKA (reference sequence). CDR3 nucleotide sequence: TGCAGTGCTAGTGGGGACTTTTACACCGGGGAGCTGTTTTTT. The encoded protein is CSASGDFYTGELFF.

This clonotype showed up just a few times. CDR3 protein: CASSSPAEPYGYTF. CDR3 nucleotides: TGTGCCAGCAGCTCCCCCGCTGAGCCGTATGGCTACACCTTC. This chain joins TRBV7-9 and TRBJ1-2, with no clear D. The germline V and J ends were trimmed by 4 bases and 5 bases, with 14 bases remaining between them. Germline CDR1 reads SEHNR; CDR2 reads FQNEAQ (reference sequence). This CDR3 spans 14 amino acids.

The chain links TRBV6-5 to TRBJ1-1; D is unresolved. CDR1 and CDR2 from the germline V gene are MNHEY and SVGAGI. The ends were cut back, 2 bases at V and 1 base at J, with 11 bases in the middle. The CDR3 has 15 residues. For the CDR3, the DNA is TGTGCCAGCAGTTACGAGGCCAGGCGGAACACTGAAGCTTTCTTT. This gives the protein CASSYEARRNTEAFF.

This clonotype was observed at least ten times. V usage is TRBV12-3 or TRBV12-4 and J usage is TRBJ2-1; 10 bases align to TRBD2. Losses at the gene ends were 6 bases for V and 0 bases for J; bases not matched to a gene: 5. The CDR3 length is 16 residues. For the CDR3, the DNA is TGTGCCAGCAGAGGACTAGCGGCAGACTCCTACAATGAGCAGTTCTTC. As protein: CASRGLAADSYNEQFF.

CDR3 DNA sequence: TGCAGCGTTGAACAGGGGGCGGGCACCGGGGAGCTGTTTTTT. It encodes CSVEQGAGTGELFF. The chain employs TRBV29-1 and TRBJ2-2, with TRBD1 matching over 8 bases. Germline CDR1 SQVTM, CDR2 ANQGSEA. The CDR3 length is 14 residues. Trimming took 2 bases from V and 4 from J; bases not matched to a gene: 3.

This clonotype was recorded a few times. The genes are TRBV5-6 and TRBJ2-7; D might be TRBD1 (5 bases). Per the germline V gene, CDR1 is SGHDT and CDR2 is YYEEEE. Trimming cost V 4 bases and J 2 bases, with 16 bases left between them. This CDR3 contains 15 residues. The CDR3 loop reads CASSGAEGATYEQYF. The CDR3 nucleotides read TGTGCCAGCAGCGGAGCTGAAGGGGCCACCTACGAGCAGTACTTC.

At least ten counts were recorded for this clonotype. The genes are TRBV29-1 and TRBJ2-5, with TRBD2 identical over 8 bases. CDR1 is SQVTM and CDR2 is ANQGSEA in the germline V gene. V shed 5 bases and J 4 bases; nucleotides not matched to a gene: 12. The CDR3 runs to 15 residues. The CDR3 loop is CSVPGGAIFGETQYF. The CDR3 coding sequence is TGCAGCGTTCCCGGGGGGGCGATCTTTGGAGAGACCCAGTACTTC.

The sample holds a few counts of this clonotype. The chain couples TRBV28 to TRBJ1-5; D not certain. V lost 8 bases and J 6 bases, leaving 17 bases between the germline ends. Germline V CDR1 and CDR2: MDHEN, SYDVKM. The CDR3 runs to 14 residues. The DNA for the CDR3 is TGTGCCAGCTCTTGGGCGGGTGAAGTTCAGCCCCAGCATTTT. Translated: CASSWAGEVQPQHF. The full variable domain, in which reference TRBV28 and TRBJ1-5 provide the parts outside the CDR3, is DVKVTQSSRYLVKRTGEKVFLECVQDMDHENMFWYRQDPGLGLRLIYFSYDVKMKEKGDIPEGYSVSREKKERFSLILESASTNQTSMYLCASSWAGEVQPQHFGDGTRLSIL.

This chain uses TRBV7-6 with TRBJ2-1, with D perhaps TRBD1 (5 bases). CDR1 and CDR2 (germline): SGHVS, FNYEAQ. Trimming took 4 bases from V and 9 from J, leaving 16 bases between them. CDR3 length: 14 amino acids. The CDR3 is CASSSPGHHGEQFF. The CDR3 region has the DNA TGTGCCAGCAGCTCACCCGGACATCACGGTGAGCAGTTCTTC.

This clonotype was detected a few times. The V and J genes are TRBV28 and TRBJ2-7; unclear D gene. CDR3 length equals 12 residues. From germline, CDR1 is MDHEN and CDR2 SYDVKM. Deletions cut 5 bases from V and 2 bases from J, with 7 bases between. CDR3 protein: CASSPYPYEQYF. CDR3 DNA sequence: TGTGCCAGCAGTCCCTACCCCTACGAGCAGTACTTC.

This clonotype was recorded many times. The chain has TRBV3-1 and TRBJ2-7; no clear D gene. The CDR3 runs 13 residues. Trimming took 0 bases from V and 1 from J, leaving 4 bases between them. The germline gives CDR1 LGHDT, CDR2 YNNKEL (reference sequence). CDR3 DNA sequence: TGTGCCAGCAGCCAAGATCTTTCCTACGAGCAGTACTTC. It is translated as CASSQDLSYEQYF.

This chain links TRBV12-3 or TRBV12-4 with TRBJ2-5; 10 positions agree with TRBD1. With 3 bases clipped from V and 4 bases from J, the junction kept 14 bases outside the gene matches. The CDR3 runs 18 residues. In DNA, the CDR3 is TGTGCCAGCAGTTTCCCCCGGGACAGGGGCATCCTCCGAGAGACCCAGTACTTC. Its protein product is CASSFPRDRGILRETQYF.

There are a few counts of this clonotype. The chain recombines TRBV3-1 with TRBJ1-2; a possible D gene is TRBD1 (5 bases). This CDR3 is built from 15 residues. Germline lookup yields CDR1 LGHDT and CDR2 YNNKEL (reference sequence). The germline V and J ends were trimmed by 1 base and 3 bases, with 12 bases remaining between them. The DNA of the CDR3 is TGTGCCAGCAGCCAAGTTCCCGGGACGGACTATGGCTACACCTTC. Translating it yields CASSQVPGTDYGYTF.

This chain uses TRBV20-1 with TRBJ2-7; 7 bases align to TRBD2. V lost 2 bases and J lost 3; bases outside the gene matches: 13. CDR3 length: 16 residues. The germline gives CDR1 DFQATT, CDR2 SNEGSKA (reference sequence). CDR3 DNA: TGCAGTGCTAGACCCGACCTGGGAGGGATCGGCTACGAGCAGTACTTC. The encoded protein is CSARPDLGGIGYEQYF.

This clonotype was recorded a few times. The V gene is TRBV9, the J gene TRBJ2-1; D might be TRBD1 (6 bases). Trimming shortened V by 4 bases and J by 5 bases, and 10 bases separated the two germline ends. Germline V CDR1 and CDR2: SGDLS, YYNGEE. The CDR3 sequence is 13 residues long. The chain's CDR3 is CASSPRTDNEQFF. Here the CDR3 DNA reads TGTGCCAGCAGCCCTAGGACAGACAATGAGCAGTTCTTC.

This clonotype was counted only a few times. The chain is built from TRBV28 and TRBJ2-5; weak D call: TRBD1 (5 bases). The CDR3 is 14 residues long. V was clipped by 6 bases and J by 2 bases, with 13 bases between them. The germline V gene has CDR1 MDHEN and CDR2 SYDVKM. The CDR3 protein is CASSPDRPQETQYF. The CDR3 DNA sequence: TGTGCCAGCAGCCCCGACAGACCTCAAGAGACCCAGTACTTC.

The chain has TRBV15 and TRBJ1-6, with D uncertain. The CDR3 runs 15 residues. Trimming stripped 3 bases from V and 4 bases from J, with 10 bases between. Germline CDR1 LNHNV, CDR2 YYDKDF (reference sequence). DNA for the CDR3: TGTGCCACCAGCAGCTTACTGCCTTATAATTCACCCCTCCACTTT. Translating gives CATSSLLPYNSPLHF.

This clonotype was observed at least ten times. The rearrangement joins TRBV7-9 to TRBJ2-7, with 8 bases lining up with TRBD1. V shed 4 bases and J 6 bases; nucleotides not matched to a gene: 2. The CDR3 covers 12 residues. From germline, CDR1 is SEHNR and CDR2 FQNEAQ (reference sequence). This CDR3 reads CASSSTGGEQYF. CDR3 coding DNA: TGTGCCAGCAGCTCCACAGGGGGCGAGCAGTACTTC.